A selection of T cell receptor beta chains follows, all from one sample in a study of chemoradiotherapy in HPV16-positive cancers. Sequencing used immunoSEQ multiplex PCR; TCRdb keeps in-frame clones, though not all of them. This sample carries under 5,000 clones, 87% of them seen once, and the ten largest clones take 8.4%. Material: tumor tissue, obtained from a patient who underwent chemoradiotherapy. These receptors came from a human donor with HPV-associated anogenital cancer. Both conserved end residues are part of each CDR3. Each record gives: clone size, V gene, D gene, CDR3 length, J gene, CDR3 DNA, CDR3 protein. A D gene is named only where the DNA matches it firmly. A row's size may be missing; if present it is once, few, many or a size class.

>NA|TRBV27|NA|15|TRBJ1-2
TGTGCCAGCAGTTTACGGGCAGCCCATAACTATGGCTACACCTTC
CASSLRAAHNYGYTF
>NA|TRBV14|NA|13|TRBJ2-3
TGTGCCAGCAGCGATGGACGGTCAGATACGCAGTATTTT
CASSDGRSDTQYF
>NA|TRBV5-1|NA|15|TRBJ2-7
TGCGCCAGCAGCTTGATTCGGGGGGCGAAGGGCGAGCAGTACTTC
CASSLIRGAKGEQYF
>NA|TRBV2|TRBD1|17|TRBJ2-6
TGTGCCAGCAGCCAGGACAGGGTAGCATCGGGGGCCAACGTCCTGACTTTC
CASSQDRVASGANVLTF
>NA|TRBV7-2|NA|15|TRBJ2-2
TGTGCCAGCAGCTCAGACGATTCAAACACCGGGGAGCTGTTTTTT
CASSSDDSNTGELFF
>NA|TRBV6-4|NA|13|TRBJ2-7
TGTGCCAGCAGTGCTTATGAGGGTTCCGAGCAGTACTTC
CASSAYEGSEQYF
>NA|TRBV4-3|TRBD1|16|TRBJ1-6
TGCGCCAGCAGCCAAGATATAGGGGACAGGGATTCACCCCTCCACTTT
CASSQDIGDRDSPLHF
>NA|TRBV9|NA|13|TRBJ1-5
TGTGCCAGCAGCCCGACGACGTGGGGGCCCCAGCATTTT
CASSPTTWGPQHF
>NA|TRBV18|NA|14|TRBJ2-7
TGTGCCAGCTCACCGGTCCAGAGCTCCTACGAGCAGTACTTC
CASSPVQSSYEQYF
>once|TRBV7-2|NA|14|TRBJ2-3
TGTGCCAGCAGCTTAGAGACCTGGGGGGATACGCAGTATTTT
CASSLETWGDTQYF
>NA|TRBV5-5|TRBD2|17|TRBJ2-5
TGTGCCAGCAGCCCCAACCCTATCGGGCTAGCGGGAGAGACCCAGTACTTC
CASSPNPIGLAGETQYF
>few|TRBV30|NA|11|TRBJ1-1
TGTGCCTGGAGTTACGACACTGAAGCTTTCTTT
CAWSYDTEAFF
>once|TRBV6-6|NA|16|TRBJ1-4
TGTGCCAGCAGTTATCCTGACAGCGGAGAGAATGAAAAACTGTTTTTT
CASSYPDSGENEKLFF
>NA|TRBV7-2|TRBD1|15|TRBJ2-7
TGTGCCAGCAGCTCACCGGGACAGGGAGCTGTGGAGCAGTACTTC
CASSSPGQGAVEQYF
>NA|TRBV27|TRBD2|16|TRBJ2-1
TGTGCCAGCAGGCCCCTCGGGACTAGCGCCAACAATGAGCAGTTCTTC
CASRPLGTSANNEQFF
>NA|TRBV30|NA|13|TRBJ1-6
TGTGCCTGGAGGAACGACGGTAATTCACCCCTCCACTTT
CAWRNDGNSPLHF
>NA|TRBV6-1|NA|13|TRBJ1-1
TGTGCCAGCAGTGTCAACTGGAACACTGAAGCTTTCTTT
CASSVNWNTEAFF
>NA|TRBV30|NA|12|TRBJ2-7
TGTGCCTGGAGCGGGGGTCCCTACGAGCAGTACTTC
CAWSGGPYEQYF
>NA|TRBV11-3|NA|13|TRBJ2-1
TGTGCCAGCAGCTTAAGGCCCTTCGATGAGCAGTTCTTC
CASSLRPFDEQFF
>NA|TRBV28|NA|15|TRBJ2-7
TGTGCCAGCAGTCAATCCAGACGGTTCTCCTACGAGCAGTACTTC
CASSQSRRFSYEQYF
>NA|TRBV5-1|TRBD1|16|TRBJ1-1
TGCGCCAGCAGCTGGACTCCACAGGGGCTGAACACTGAAGCTTTCTTT
CASSWTPQGLNTEAFF
>NA|TRBV29-1|TRBD1|13|TRBJ1-4
TGCAGCGTTGCCCCGACAGGGGAGGAAAAACTGTTTTTT
CSVAPTGEEKLFF
>NA|TRBV6-1|TRBD1|17|TRBJ2-2
TGTGCCAGCAGCGAAGAGGCGGCGTGGGACAGTCGGGGGGAGCTGTTTTTT
CASSEEAAWDSRGELFF
>NA|TRBV5-1|NA|16|TRBJ1-6
TGCGCCAGCAGCGATCCACAGGGCGGATCGGATTCACCCCTCCACTTT
CASSDPQGGSDSPLHF
>once|TRBV6-1|TRBD1|17|TRBJ1-1
TGTGCCAGCAGTGGATACAGGGGCGGGACCTTTGTTACTGAAGCTTTCTTT
CASSGYRGGTFVTEAFF
>NA|TRBV2|NA|11|TRBJ2-3
TGTGCCAGCAGTAAGGCTGATACGCAGTATTTT
CASSKADTQYF
>NA|TRBV6-6|TRBD1|16|TRBJ1-5
TGTGCCAGCAGTCCCCCGACAGGGGAGAGCAATCAGCCCCAGCATTTT
CASSPPTGESNQPQHF
>NA|TRBV19|NA|13|TRBJ1-4
TGTGCCAGTAGTTTCCGGGGGCGTGAAAAACTGTTTTTT
CASSFRGREKLFF
>NA|TRBV2|TRBD2|15|TRBJ2-3
TGTGCCAGCAGCTCCGGGACTACGTGGGCAGATACGCAGTATTTT
CASSSGTTWADTQYF
>few|TRBV10-3|NA|16|TRBJ2-2
TGTGCCGTCGCCTCCGATGGGACGGTTAACACCGGGGAGCTGTTTTTT
CAVASDGTVNTGELFF
>few|TRBV19|NA|15|TRBJ2-1
TGTGCCAGTAGTCCAGGGGTTGGCTCCTACAATGAGCAGTTCTTC
CASSPGVGSYNEQFF
>NA|TRBV4-1|NA|16|TRBJ2-3
TGCGCCAGCAGCTCAAAGAGAGGGGCCCGCACAGATACGCAGTATTTT
CASSSKRGARTDTQYF
>NA|TRBV28|NA|12|TRBJ1-1
TGTGCCAGCATCAGGGCCGGGGCTGAAGCTTTCTTT
CASIRAGAEAFF
>NA|TRBV7-9|TRBD1|14|TRBJ1-1
TGTGCCAGCAGCTCACAGGGGGCCGGCACTGAAGCTTTCTTT
CASSSQGAGTEAFF
>NA|TRBV14|NA|14|TRBJ2-2
TGTGCCAGCAGCCCTGGGACATGGTCCGGGGAGCTGTTTTTT
CASSPGTWSGELFF
>NA|TRBV19|NA|13|TRBJ1-3
TGTGCCAGTGGAGTTCAACCTGGAAACACCATATATTTT
CASGVQPGNTIYF
>NA|TRBV13|NA|13|TRBJ2-7
TGTGCCAGCAGCTTAAGCCCCGTCGACGAGCAGTACTTC
CASSLSPVDEQYF
>NA|TRBV6-4|NA|14|TRBJ2-1
TGTGCCAGCAGTGGGGCAGATACCTACAATGAGCAGTTCTTC
CASSGADTYNEQFF
>NA|TRBV7-2|NA|11|TRBJ2-7
TGTGCCAGCAGCTTAAAGGGACTGGGGTACTTC
CASSLKGLGYF
>NA|TRBV11-2|NA|16|TRBJ2-1
TGTGCCAGCAGCTTAGAAACGGGGGGCCTCTACAATGAGCAGTTCTTC
CASSLETGGLYNEQFF
>NA|TRBV10-1|NA|15|TRBJ2-2
TGCGCCAGCAGCGGCGGGACCGCGAACACCGGGGAGCTGTTTTTT
CASSGGTANTGELFF
>once|TRBV6-6|NA|14|TRBJ2-7
TGTGCCAGCAGCCGGGACCTTCTAGGGTACGAGCAGTACTTC
CASSRDLLGYEQYF
>NA|TRBV7-9|TRBD1|13|TRBJ1-6
TGTGCCAGCAGCGGGACAGATGATTCACCCCTCCACTTT
CASSGTDDSPLHF
>NA|TRBV5-6|NA|12|TRBJ2-1
TGTGCCAGCAGACAGAGAAACAATGAGCAGTTCTTC
CASRQRNNEQFF
>NA|TRBV4-3|TRBD2|17|TRBJ2-1
TGCGCCAGCAGCCAAGAAGTAGTGACTAGCGGGAGAGGTGAGCAGTTCTTC
CASSQEVVTSGRGEQFF
>NA|TRBV6-1|NA|15|TRBJ1-5
TGTGCCAGCAGTGAAAGGGGGACAAACAATCAGCCCCAGCATTTT
CASSERGTNNQPQHF
>NA|TRBV28|NA|19|TRBJ2-1
TGTGCCAGCAGTACCCCCCGGGGGAAAGACCTAAAGGAAAACAATGAGCAGTTCTTC
CASSTPRGKDLKENNEQFF
>NA|TRBV5-1|NA|15|TRBJ1-6
TGCGCCAGCAGCTTGGGGGGAGGGAAGGATTCACCCCTCCACTTT
CASSLGGGKDSPLHF